The 4 T cell receptor beta chains presented below share a single source sample, sequenced in a study of T cells in Graves' hyperthyroidism and ophthalmopathy. The source material, RNA transcripts, was used to amplify TCR beta CDR3 regions. In the first-round RT-PCR of the TCR CDR3, the HTBI primer set was used. TCRdb independently ran MiXCR on the multiplex PCR reads; one entry per CDR3 protein. The sample includes fewer than 350,000 distinct CDR3 sequences, about an eighth seen only once; the top ten take roughly 7.5%. Sequenced: blood. The source of these receptors is a woman in her twenties or thirties with Graves' hyperthyroidism that later progressed to Graves' ophthalmopathy.

This clonotype was seen a few times. This sequence joins TRBV19 and TRBJ1-1; D unresolved. V was shortened by 3 bases and J by 1 base, with 18 bases between the two germline ends. CDR3 length equals 17 residues. Germline V gene lookup returns CDR1 LNHDA and CDR2 SQIVND (reference sequence). As DNA, the CDR3 is TGTGCCAGTAGTATGAAAACAAGAGGGAGGGAGAACACTGAAGCTTTCTTT. Amino acid sequence: CASSMKTRGRENTEAFF.

Many counts were recorded for this clonotype. The chain carries TRBV11-2 and TRBJ2-1; 8 bases align to TRBD2. Trimming removed 0 bases from V and 0 bases from J; junction bases left unmatched: 7. CDR1 and CDR2 (germline): SGHAT, FQNNGV. The CDR3 runs 18 residues. DNA for the CDR3: TGTGCCAGCAGCTTAGAGGCCCTAGCGGGCCCCTCCTACAATGAGCAGTTCTTC. Its protein is CASSLEALAGPSYNEQFF.

This clonotype came up many times. This chain links TRBV6-1 with TRBJ2-1, with D perhaps TRBD2 (5 bases). CDR1 and CDR2 from the germline V gene are MNHNS and SASEGT. CDR3 length: 17 amino acids. V was clipped by 6 bases and J by 4 bases, with 22 bases between them. CDR3 sequence reads: CASREQNRGLYYNEQFF. For the CDR3, the DNA is TGTGCCAGCAGAGAACAAAATCGGGGATTGTATTACAATGAGCAGTTCTTC.

This clonotype has at least ten counts. The J gene is TRBJ1-1, the V gene TRBV18, with unresolved D. Germline CDR1 reads KGHSH; CDR2 reads LQKENI. The ends were cut back, 6 bases at V and 0 bases at J, with 5 bases in the middle. The CDR3 runs 12 residues. The CDR3 is CASSTVNTEAFF. The CDR3 bases are TGTGCCAGCTCGACGGTGAACACTGAAGCTTTCTTT.